What follows is one T cell receptor (beta chain) and its context. As yet, its antigen is unknown. The CDR3 contains 13 residues. V was shortened by 2 bases and J by 5 bases, with 11 bases between the two germline ends. Looked up from germline, CDR1 is GTSNPN and CDR2 is SVGIG (reference sequence). Using immunoSEQ multiplex PCR, the repertoire was profiled, and TCRdb retains in-frame clones only, with some absent. The profile shows over 100,000 clones, over 80% of them singletons. This sample is drawn from a study of graft-versus-host responses after intestinal transplantation. Sample: unstimulated CD4+ T cells sorted from spleen or lymph node cells, taken before intestinal transplant. The TCR comes from a human donor who received an intestinal transplant. The chain is built from TRBV30 and TRBJ2-3, with D tentatively TRBD1 (6 bases). CDR3 nucleotides: TGTGCCTGGAGTAGGGGGAGCTTAGATACGCAGTATTTT. Translation gives CAWSRGSLDTQYF.